Sequencing of this T cell receptor beta chain was carried out in a study of control samples from healthy donors and cancer patients. Sequenced by immunoSEQ multiplex PCR; TCRdb stores in-frame clones only, minus some. The sample yields approximately 84,000 clones, roughly 86% seen once. Germline loops: CDR1 SNHLY, CDR2 FYNNEI. The CDR3 extends over 16 amino acids. After removal of 4 bases from V and 4 bases from J, the junction contained 12 bases not matched to a gene. Sequenced: blood. The sequence was collected from a woman aged 60-70 years in good health. V is TRBV2 and J is TRBJ2-7; 8 bases agree with TRBD2. CDR3 region: CASSGGAGDLSYEQYF. CDR3 DNA: TGTGCCAGCAGTGGAGGAGCGGGAGACTTATCTTACGAGCAGTACTTC.